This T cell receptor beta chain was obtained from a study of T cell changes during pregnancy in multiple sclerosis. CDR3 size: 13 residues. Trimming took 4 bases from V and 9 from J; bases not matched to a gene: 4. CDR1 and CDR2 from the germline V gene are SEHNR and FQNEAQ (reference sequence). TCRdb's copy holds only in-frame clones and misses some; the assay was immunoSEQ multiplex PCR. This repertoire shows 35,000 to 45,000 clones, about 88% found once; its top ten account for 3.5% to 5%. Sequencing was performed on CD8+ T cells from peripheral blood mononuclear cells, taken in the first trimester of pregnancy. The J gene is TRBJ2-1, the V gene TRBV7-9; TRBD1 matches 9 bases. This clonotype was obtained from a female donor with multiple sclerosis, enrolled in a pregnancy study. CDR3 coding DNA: TGTGCCAGCAGCTCCCGGGACAGGGCTGAGCAGTTCTTC. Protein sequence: CASSSRDRAEQFF.